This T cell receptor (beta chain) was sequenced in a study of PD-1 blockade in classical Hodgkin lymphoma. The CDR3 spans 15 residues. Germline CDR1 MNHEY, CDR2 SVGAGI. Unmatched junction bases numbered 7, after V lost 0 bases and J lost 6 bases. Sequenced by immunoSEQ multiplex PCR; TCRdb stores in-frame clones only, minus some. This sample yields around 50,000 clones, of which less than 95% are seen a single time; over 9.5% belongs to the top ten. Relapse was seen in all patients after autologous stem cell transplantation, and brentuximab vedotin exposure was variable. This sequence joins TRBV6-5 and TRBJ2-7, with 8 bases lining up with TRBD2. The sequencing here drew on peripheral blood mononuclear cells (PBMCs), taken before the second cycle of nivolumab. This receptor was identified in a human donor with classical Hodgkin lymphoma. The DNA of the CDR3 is TGTGCCAGCAGTTACTCCCCAGGACTAGCCTCCGAGCAGTACTTC. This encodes CASSYSPGLASEQYF.